The 30 T cell receptor beta chains reported below all come from one sample, sequenced in a study of blood T cells in healthy people across ages. Through a sample-barcoded 5' primer and a J-beta primer mix, a second PCR was run for roughly 6 to 11 cycles. TCRdb reanalysed the 5' RACE reads using MiXCR and keeps one entry per CDR3 protein. The table has approximately 800,000 distinct CDR3 sequences, roughly 25% seen once. This sample was also put to use in a study of T cells of mothers and their children.

Sequencing was carried out using blood. The receptors originated from a boy aged 5-17 years in good health.

The chain is built from TRBV29-1 and TRBJ1-2; 7 nucleotides line up with TRBD1. V was pared by 5 bases and J by 8 bases, with 14 bases of the junction left unmatched. CDR3 length: 14 residues. In germline, CDR1 is SQVTM, CDR2 ANQGSEA. CDR3 in DNA: TGCAGCGTTACCGGGACAGCCGCCGAAGGAGGCTACACCTTC. This gives the protein CSVTGTAAEGGYTF.

This clonotype was counted only a few times. The rearrangement joins TRBV9 to TRBJ2-1; 10 bases are shared with TRBD2. Germline V gene data show CDR1 as SGDLS and CDR2 as YYNGEE. This CDR3 spans 17 amino acids. V trimming: 4 bases; J trimming: 4 bases; junction bases outside the gene matches: 11. In nucleotides, the CDR3 is TGTGCCAGCAGCCCCCGGTCCCGGACTAGCGGATACAATGAGCAGTTCTTC. This translates into CASSPRSRTSGYNEQFF.

In this sample, this clonotype turned up a few times. The CDR3 DNA follows: TGTGCCAGCAGCTCAGCTTGGGGGCAGCCCCAGCATTTT. This translates into CASSSAWGQPQHF. V is TRBV7-3 and J is TRBJ1-5; tentatively, D is TRBD1 (5 bases). Germline CDR1 reads SGHTA; CDR2 reads FQGTGA. The V gene lost 4 bases and the J gene lost 7 bases, with 11 bases spanning the gap. The CDR3 is 13 amino acids.

The chain has TRBV25-1 and TRBJ2-7; a weak D match, TRBD1 (6 bases). This CDR3 spans 14 amino acids. V lost 6 bases, J lost 2 bases, and 14 bases lay in between. CDR1 and CDR2 from the germline V gene are MGHDK and SYGVNS. Here the CDR3 DNA reads TGTGCCAGCAGCGAGACAGGTCGCCCCTACGAGCAGTACTTC. This translates into CASSETGRPYEQYF.

The chain combines TRBV6-2 or TRBV6-3 with TRBJ2-7; a possible D gene is TRBD2 (7 bases). V was shortened by 6 bases and J by 3 bases, with 15 bases between the two germline ends. The CDR3 runs 14 residues. In germline, CDR1 is MNHEY, CDR2 SVGEGT. CDR3 sequence reads: CASSRPGGNYEQYF. The CDR3 DNA reads as TGTGCCAGCAGCCGCCCGGGGGGCAACTACGAGCAGTACTTC.

This clonotype was seen a handful of times. The CDR3 spells CASSHLGVGSNGELFF. The CDR3 region has the DNA TGCGCCAGCAGCCATCTTGGGGTTGGGAGTAACGGGGAGCTGTTTTTT. The chain is built from TRBV5-1 and TRBJ2-2; a weak D match, TRBD2 (5 bases). Trimming shortened V by 4 bases and J by 7 bases, and 20 bases separated the two germline ends. The germline V gene encodes CDR1 SGHRS and CDR2 YFSETQ. This CDR3 spans 16 amino acids.

V gene TRBV2 combines with J gene TRBJ1-4; D is unclear. Germline lookup yields CDR1 SNHLY and CDR2 FYNNEI. The CDR3 length is 13 residues. V lost 7 bases, J lost 12 bases, and 18 bases lay in between. This CDR3 is CASKQLAEFELFF. For the CDR3, the DNA is TGTGCCAGCAAGCAGCTCGCCGAGTTTGAACTGTTTTTT.

The chain couples TRBV5-1 to TRBJ2-1, with 9 bases aligning to TRBD2. Germline CDR1 is SGHRS and CDR2 is YFSETQ. This CDR3 region has 15 residues. V lost 4 bases to trimming and J lost 2 bases; unmatched junction nucleotides: 4. CDR3 DNA: TGCGCCAGCAGCGCGGCGGGGGGGCCCTACAATGAGCAGTTCTTC. This gives the protein CASSAAGGPYNEQFF.

The chain joins TRBV19 to TRBJ2-3; 11 nucleotides match TRBD2. V lost 5 bases and J lost 6; bases outside the gene matches: 10. CDR3 length: 16 amino acids. Germline V gene sequence: CDR1 LNHDA, CDR2 SQIVND (reference sequence). The CDR3 region has the DNA TGTGCCAGTAGTCCCACCGGGACTAGCGGACATGATACGCAGTATTTT. Translating it yields CASSPTGTSGHDTQYF.

The V call is TRBV12-3 or TRBV12-4, the J call TRBJ1-1; no reliable D call. The CDR3 is 12 amino acids. Trimming removed 3 bases from V and 11 bases from J, with 13 bases in between. The CDR3 reads CASSFFDQNAFF. Here the CDR3 DNA reads TGTGCCAGCAGTTTTTTCGATCAAAACGCTTTCTTT.

V usage is TRBV28 and J usage is TRBJ2-5; D gene uncertain. Germline values: CDR1 MDHEN, CDR2 SYDVKM. Trimming left V 8 bases short and J 4 bases short, with 5 bases between. The CDR3 consists of 10 residues. CDR3 residues: CASGLETQYF. The CDR3 region has the DNA TGTGCCAGCGGATTAGAGACCCAGTACTTC.

This clonotype has more than one count but fewer than ten. This sequence joins TRBV2 and TRBJ1-4; D may be TRBD1 (6 bases). V lost 4 bases to trimming and J lost 8 bases, with 11 bases between them. CDR3 length: 13 amino acids. Germline values: CDR1 SNHLY, CDR2 FYNNEI. CDR3 residues: CASSARGGEKLFF. Written as DNA, the CDR3 is TGTGCCAGCAGTGCCAGGGGAGGAGAAAAACTGTTTTTT.

The chain carries TRBV15 and TRBJ2-6; no clear D gene. The CDR3 covers 15 residues. The V and J ends lost 2 bases and 2 bases respectively, with 7 bases between them. The germline CDR1 and CDR2 sequences are LNHNV and YYDKDF (reference sequence). CDR3 amino acids: CATSRRGPGANVLTF. CDR3 in DNA: TGTGCCACCAGCAGACGAGGACCTGGGGCCAACGTCCTGACTTTC.

The V gene is TRBV19, the J gene TRBJ1-1; D may be TRBD1 (5 bases). Germline V lookup: CDR1 LNHDA, CDR2 SQIVND (reference sequence). Trimming pared 4 bases from V and 6 bases from J, leaving 9 bases between. The CDR3 length is 12 residues. CDR3 sequence: CASSTTGAEAFF. The CDR3 DNA is TGTGCCAGTAGTACTACAGGAGCTGAAGCTTTCTTT. Together with reference TRBV19 and TRBJ1-1, the CDR3 gives the full variable domain: DGGITQSPKYLFRKEGQNVTLSCEQNLNHDAMYWYRQDPGQGLRLIYYSQIVNDFQKGDIAEGYSVSREKKESFPLTVTSAQKNPTAFYLCASSTTGAEAFFGQGTRLTVV.

This clonotype was seen just once. This rearrangement joins TRBV3-1 to TRBJ2-1; possibly TRBD2 for D (5 bases). Trimming took off 0 bases at V and 10 bases at J, with 10 bases between the two ends. The V gene's germline CDR1 is LGHDT and CDR2 YNNKEL (reference sequence). The CDR3 consists of 13 residues. The CDR3 DNA sequence: TGTGCCAGCAGCCAAGATTCGAGGGAAGAGCAGTTCTTC. Amino acid sequence: CASSQDSREEQFF.

V gene TRBV29-1 combines with J gene TRBJ2-3, with D maybe TRBD1 (7 bases). Between the trimmed V and J ends, which lost 4 bases and 0 bases, there was a span of 14 bases. The V gene's germline CDR1 is SQVTM and CDR2 ANQGSEA. CDR3 length equals 15 residues. This CDR3 reads CSVVEGAISTDTQYF. DNA of the CDR3: TGCAGCGTTGTGGAGGGGGCAATTAGCACAGATACGCAGTATTTT.

The chain combines TRBV29-1 with TRBJ2-5; tentative D call: TRBD1 (5 bases). The J call is in doubt because the DNA end fits TRBJ2-7 better. The CDR3 totals 12 residues. From germline, CDR1 is SQVTM and CDR2 ANQGSEA. CDR3 DNA sequence: TGCAGCGTTGGCAGGGCCTCCTACGAGCAGTACTTC. This codes for CSVGRASYEQYF.

As concerns this clonotype: Mismatch with germline at one junction end may stem from a read error. The chain is built from TRBV24-1 and TRBJ2-5; D possibly corresponds to TRBD1 (5 bases). The J call is uncertain, as TRBJ2-1 better fits the DNA end. The germline gives CDR1 KGHDR, CDR2 SFDVKD. The length of the CDR3 is 13 residues. CDR3 DNA sequence: TGTGCTACCAGTAGTTACCAGGGCAGTGAGCAGTTCTTC. Translation gives CATSSYQGSEQFF.

At least ten counts were recorded for this clonotype. The chain uses TRBV6-2 or TRBV6-3 and TRBJ2-7; TRBD2 matches 9 bases. Looked up from germline, CDR1 is MNHEY and CDR2 is SVGEGT. V lost 0 bases and J lost 3; bases outside the gene matches: 3. This CDR3 has 15 residues. DNA of the CDR3: TGTGCCAGCAGTTACTCGCGGGAGGGAGGCTACGAGCAGTACTTC. Translated, it gives CASSYSREGGYEQYF.

This clonotype came up a few times. The J gene is TRBJ1-1, the V gene TRBV28; 7 bases fit TRBD1. V was clipped by 5 bases and J by 3 bases; unmatched bases: 9. Per germline, CDR1 MDHEN and CDR2 SYDVKM. The CDR3 totals 15 residues. The DNA for the CDR3 is TGTGCCAGCAGTCGAGAGACAGGGAGGGACACTGAAGCTTTCTTT. This translates into CASSRETGRDTEAFF.

A single count supports this clonotype. The CDR3 region has the DNA TGTGCCAGCAGCAAAGCGGGTCAGGTGAACACTGAAGCTTTCTTT. This codes for CASSKAGQVNTEAFF. The J gene is TRBJ1-1, the V gene TRBV7-9; D uncertain. Germline V gene lookup returns CDR1 SEHNR and CDR2 FQNEAQ (reference sequence). V shed 5 bases and J shed 0 bases, with 13 bases lying between them. The CDR3 spans 15 residues. Looking up the rest from reference TRBV7-9 and TRBJ1-1 gives the full variable domain: DTGVSQNPRHKITKRGQNVTFRCDPISEHNRLYWYRQTLGQGPEFLTYFQNEAQLEKSRLLSDRFSAERPKGSFSTLEIQRTEQGDSAMYLCASSKAGQVNTEAFFGQGTRLTVV.

The chain has TRBV28 and TRBJ2-1; 9 positions match TRBD2. Per the germline V gene, CDR1 is MDHEN and CDR2 is SYDVKM. There are 16 residues in the CDR3. The ends lost 4 bases at V and 8 bases at J; junction bases unmatched: 12. DNA for the CDR3: TGTGCCAGCAGTTACCTTCTAGCGGGGACCGTTCATGAGCAGTTCTTC. It encodes CASSYLLAGTVHEQFF.

The chain combines TRBV7-2 with TRBJ1-1, with D tentatively TRBD1 (5 bases). The CDR3 sequence is 14 residues long. CDR1 is SGHTA and CDR2 is FQGNSA in the germline V gene. With 1 base removed from V and 5 bases from J, the gap between germline ends came to 11 bases. CDR3: CASSLVEGWTEAFF. The CDR3 coding sequence is TGTGCCAGCAGCTTAGTGGAGGGGTGGACTGAAGCTTTCTTT. Supplemented by reference TRBV7-2 and TRBJ1-1, the full variable domain reads GAGVSQSPSNKVTEKGKDVELRCDPISGHTALYWYRQSLGQGLEFLIYFQGNSAPDKSGLPSDRFSAERTGGSVSTLTIQRTQQEDSAVYLCASSLVEGWTEAFFGQGTRLTVV.

This clonotype was seen more than once but under ten times. The V call is TRBV12-3 or TRBV12-4, the J call TRBJ1-1; D call uncertain. The CDR3 has 14 amino acids. V was shortened by 1 base and J by 1 base, with 7 bases between the two germline ends. CDR3 sequence (DNA): TGTGCCAGCAGTTTAGGATTCCCGAACACTGAAGCTTTCTTT. This encodes CASSLGFPNTEAFF.

The chain has TRBV10-3 and TRBJ2-2; D is undetermined. CDR3 length: 16 amino acids. Germline loops: CDR1 ENHRY, CDR2 SYGVKD. V was cut by 8 bases and J by 3 bases, with 19 bases left in between. CDR3 sequence: CAISERPSSDTGELFF. The DNA for the CDR3 is TGTGCCATCTCGGAGAGACCTTCCAGCGACACCGGGGAGCTGTTTTTT.

This clonotype has a handful of counts. The gene calls are TRBV7-2 and TRBJ2-1; 9 bases fit TRBD1. Germline values: CDR1 SGHTA, CDR2 FQGNSA. The CDR3 has 18 residues. Unmatched junction bases numbered 13, after V lost 5 bases and J lost 2 bases. CDR3 protein: CASSRSFGRTGAYNEQFF. The CDR3 DNA is TGTGCCAGCAGCCGATCGTTCGGCCGGACAGGGGCCTACAATGAGCAGTTCTTC.

The genes are TRBV7-8 and TRBJ2-7, with D perhaps given as TRBD1 or TRBD2 (5 bases each). This CDR3 spans 13 amino acids. The germline CDR1 and CDR2 sequences are SGHVS and FQNEAQ. V lost 5 bases, J lost 2 bases, and 10 bases lay in between. CDR3 DNA: TGTGCCAGCAGCGTCGGGGCCACCTACGAGCAGTACTTC. It encodes CASSVGATYEQYF.

The chain recombines TRBV29-1 with TRBJ2-7; 9 nucleotides agree with TRBD1. With 7 bases clipped from V and 0 bases from J, the junction kept 4 bases outside the gene matches. The length of the CDR3 is 13 residues. The V gene's germline CDR1 is SQVTM and CDR2 ANQGSEA. The CDR3: CSAGQGTSYEQYF. The DNA of the CDR3 is TGCAGCGCAGGACAGGGGACCTCCTACGAGCAGTACTTC.

V gene TRBV3-1 combines with J gene TRBJ2-6; D is unclear. CDR1 and CDR2 (germline): LGHDT, YNNKEL (reference sequence). The CDR3 runs 18 residues. Trimming took off 1 base at V and 0 bases at J, with 13 bases between the two ends. The CDR3 spells CASSQGGAKASGANVLTF. The CDR3 region has the DNA TGTGCCAGCAGCCAAGGTGGAGCCAAGGCCTCTGGGGCCAACGTCCTGACTTTC.

This chain links TRBV2 with TRBJ2-7; the match to TRBD1 covers 7 bases. The CDR3 runs 13 residues. The germline V gene has CDR1 SNHLY and CDR2 FYNNEI. The V segment lost 7 bases and the J segment 5 bases; nucleotides outside the gene matches: 8. The CDR3 loop reads CASNLQGPHEQYF. The CDR3 nucleotides read TGTGCCAGCAACCTACAGGGGCCTCACGAGCAGTACTTC. The whole variable domain, remainder taken from reference TRBV2 and TRBJ2-7, is EPEVTQTPSHQVTQMGQEVILRCVPISNHLYFYWYRQILGQKVEFLVSFYNNEISEKSEIFDDQFSVERPDGSNFTLKIRSTKLEDSAMYFCASNLQGPHEQYFGPGTRLTVT.